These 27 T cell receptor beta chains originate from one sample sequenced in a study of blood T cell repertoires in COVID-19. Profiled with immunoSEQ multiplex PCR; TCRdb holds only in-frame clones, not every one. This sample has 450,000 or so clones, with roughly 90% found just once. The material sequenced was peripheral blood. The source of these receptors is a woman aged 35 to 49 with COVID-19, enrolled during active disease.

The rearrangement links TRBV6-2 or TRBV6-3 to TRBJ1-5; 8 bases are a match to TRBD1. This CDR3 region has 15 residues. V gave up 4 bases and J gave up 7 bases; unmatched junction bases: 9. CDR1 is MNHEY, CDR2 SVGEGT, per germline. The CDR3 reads CASSSAQGEVQPQHF. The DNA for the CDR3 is TGTGCCAGCAGTTCGGCACAGGGGGAAGTACAGCCCCAGCATTTT.

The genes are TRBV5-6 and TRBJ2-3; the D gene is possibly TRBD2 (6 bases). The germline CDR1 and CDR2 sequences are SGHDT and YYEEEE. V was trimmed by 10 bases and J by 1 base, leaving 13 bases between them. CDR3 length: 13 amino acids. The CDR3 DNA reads TGTGCCTGCCGGGACTTACGCACAGATACGCAGTATTTT. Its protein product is CACRDLRTDTQYF. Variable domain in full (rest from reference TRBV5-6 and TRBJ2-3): DAGVTQSPTHLIKTRGQQVTLRCSPKSGHDTVSWYQQALGQGPQFIFQYYEEEERQRGNFPDRFSGHQFPNYSSELNVNALLLGDSALYLCACRDLRTDTQYFGPGTRLTVL.

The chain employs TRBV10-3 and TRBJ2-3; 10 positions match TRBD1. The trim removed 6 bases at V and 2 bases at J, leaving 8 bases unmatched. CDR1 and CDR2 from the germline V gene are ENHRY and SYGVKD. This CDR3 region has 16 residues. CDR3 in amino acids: CAISLGQGLTTDTQYF. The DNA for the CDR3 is TGTGCCATCAGCCTGGGACAGGGGCTTACCACAGATACGCAGTATTTT.

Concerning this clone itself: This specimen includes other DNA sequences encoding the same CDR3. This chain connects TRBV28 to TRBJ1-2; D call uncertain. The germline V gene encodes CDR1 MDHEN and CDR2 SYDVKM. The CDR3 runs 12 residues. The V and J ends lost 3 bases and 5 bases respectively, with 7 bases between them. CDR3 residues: CASSLRDYGYTF. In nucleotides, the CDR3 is TGTGCCAGCAGTTTGCGGGATTATGGCTACACCTTC.

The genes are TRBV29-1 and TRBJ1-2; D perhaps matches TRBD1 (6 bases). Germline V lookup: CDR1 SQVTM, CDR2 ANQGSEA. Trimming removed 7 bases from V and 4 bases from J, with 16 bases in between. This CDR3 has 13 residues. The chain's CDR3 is CSDDGGAIYGYTF. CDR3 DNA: TGCAGCGACGATGGGGGGGCCATCTATGGCTACACCTTC.

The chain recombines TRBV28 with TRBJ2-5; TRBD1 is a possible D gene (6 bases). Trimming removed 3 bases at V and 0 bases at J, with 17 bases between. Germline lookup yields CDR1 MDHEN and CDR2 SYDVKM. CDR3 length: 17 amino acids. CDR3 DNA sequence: TGTGCCAGCAGTTTGTATGGACAGAGTTGGTACCAAGAGACCCAGTACTTC. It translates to CASSLYGQSWYQETQYF.

As DNA, the CDR3 is TGTGCCAGCAGCCAAGGGGGACAGGGCCTTTGGTATGGCTACACCTTC. Translation: CASSQGGQGLWYGYTF. The J gene is TRBJ1-2, the V gene TRBV14; 9 bases fit TRBD1. Germline trimming cut 1 base from V and 5 bases from J; bases unmatched to any gene: 8. This CDR3 comprises 16 residues. CDR1 and CDR2 from the germline V gene are SGHDN and FVKESK.

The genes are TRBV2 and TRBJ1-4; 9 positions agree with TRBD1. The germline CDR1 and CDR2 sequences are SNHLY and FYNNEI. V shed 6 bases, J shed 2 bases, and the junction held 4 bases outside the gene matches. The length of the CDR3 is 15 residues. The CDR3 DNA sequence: TGTGCCAGCAGGGGGACAGGGCTTACTAATGAAAAACTGTTTTTT. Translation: CASRGTGLTNEKLFF. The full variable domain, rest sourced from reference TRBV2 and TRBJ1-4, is EPEVTQTPSHQVTQMGQEVILRCVPISNHLYFYWYRQILGQKVEFLVSFYNNEISEKSEIFDDQFSVERPDGSNFTLKIRSTKLEDSAMYFCASRGTGLTNEKLFFGSGTQLSVL.

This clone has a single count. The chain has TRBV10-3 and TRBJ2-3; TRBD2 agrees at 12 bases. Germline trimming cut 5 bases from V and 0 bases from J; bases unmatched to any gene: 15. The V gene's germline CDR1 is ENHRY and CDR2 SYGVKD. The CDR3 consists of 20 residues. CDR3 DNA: TGTGCCATCAGTTCAAAGACTAGCGGGAGTGAAAGGCCTAGCACAGATACGCAGTATTTT. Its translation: CAISSKTSGSERPSTDTQYF.

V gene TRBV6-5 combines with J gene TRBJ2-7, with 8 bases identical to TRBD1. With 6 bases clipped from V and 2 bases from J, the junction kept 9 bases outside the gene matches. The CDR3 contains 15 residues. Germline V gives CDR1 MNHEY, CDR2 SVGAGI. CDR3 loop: CASRLRTGLPYEQYF. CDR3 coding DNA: TGTGCCAGCAGGCTACGGACAGGGTTACCCTACGAGCAGTACTTC.

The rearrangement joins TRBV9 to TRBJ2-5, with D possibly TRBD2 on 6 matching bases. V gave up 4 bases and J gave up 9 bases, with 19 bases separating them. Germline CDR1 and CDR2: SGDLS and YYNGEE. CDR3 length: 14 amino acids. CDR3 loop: CASSPMDGREAQYF. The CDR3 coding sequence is TGTGCCAGCAGCCCTATGGACGGGAGAGAAGCCCAGTACTTC. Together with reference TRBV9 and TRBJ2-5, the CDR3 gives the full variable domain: DSGVTQTPKHLITATGQRVTLRCSPRSGDLSVYWYQQSLDQGLQFLIQYYNGEERAKGNILERFSAQQFPDLHSELNLSSLELGDSALYFCASSPMDGREAQYFGPGTRLLVL.

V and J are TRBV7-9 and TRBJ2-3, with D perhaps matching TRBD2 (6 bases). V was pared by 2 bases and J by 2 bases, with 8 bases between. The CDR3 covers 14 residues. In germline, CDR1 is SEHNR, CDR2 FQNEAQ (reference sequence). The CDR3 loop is CASSLRTTTDTQYF. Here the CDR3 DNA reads TGTGCCAGCAGCTTACGGACTACCACAGATACGCAGTATTTT.

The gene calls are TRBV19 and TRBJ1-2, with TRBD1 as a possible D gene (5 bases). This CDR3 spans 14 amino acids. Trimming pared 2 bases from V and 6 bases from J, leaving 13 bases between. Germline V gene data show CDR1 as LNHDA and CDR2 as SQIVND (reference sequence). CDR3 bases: TGTGCCAGTAGTATACAGGGTTTATCGGATGGCTACACCTTC. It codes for CASSIQGLSDGYTF.

The CDR3 protein is CASSQPGLEKNEQFF. CDR3 sequence (DNA): TGTGCCAGCAGCCAGCCGGGACTAGAAAAAAATGAGCAGTTCTTC. This rearrangement joins TRBV3-1 (or the pseudogene TRBV3-2) to TRBJ2-1; 8 bases are shared with TRBD2. CDR3 length: 15 amino acids. Germline CDR1 LGHDT, CDR2 YNNKEL (reference sequence). Germline trimming cut 3 bases from V and 7 bases from J; bases unmatched to any gene: 8.

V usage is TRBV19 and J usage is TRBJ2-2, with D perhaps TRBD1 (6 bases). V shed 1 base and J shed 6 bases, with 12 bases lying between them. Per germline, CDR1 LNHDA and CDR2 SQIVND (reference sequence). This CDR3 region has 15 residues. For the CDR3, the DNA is TGTGCCAGTAGTATAGTTCAGGGGTCGGCCGGGGAGCTGTTTTTT. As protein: CASSIVQGSAGELFF. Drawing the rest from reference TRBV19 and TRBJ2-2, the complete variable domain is DGGITQSPKYLFRKEGQNVTLSCEQNLNHDAMYWYRQDPGQGLRLIYYSQIVNDFQKGDIAEGYSVSREKKESFPLTVTSAQKNPTAFYLCASSIVQGSAGELFFGEGSRLTVL.

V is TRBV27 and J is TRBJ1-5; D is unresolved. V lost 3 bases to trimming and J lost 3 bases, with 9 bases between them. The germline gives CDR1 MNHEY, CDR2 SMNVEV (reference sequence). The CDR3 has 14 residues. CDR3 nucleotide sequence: TGTGCCAGCAGTTTTTCACAGTACAATCAGCCCCAGCATTTT. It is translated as CASSFSQYNQPQHF.

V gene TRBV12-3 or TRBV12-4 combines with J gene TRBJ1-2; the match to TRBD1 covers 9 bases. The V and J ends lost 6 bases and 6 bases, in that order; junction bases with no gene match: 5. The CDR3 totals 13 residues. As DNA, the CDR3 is TGTGCCAGCAGGGCCGGGACAGGGAATGGCTACACCTTC. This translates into CASRAGTGNGYTF.

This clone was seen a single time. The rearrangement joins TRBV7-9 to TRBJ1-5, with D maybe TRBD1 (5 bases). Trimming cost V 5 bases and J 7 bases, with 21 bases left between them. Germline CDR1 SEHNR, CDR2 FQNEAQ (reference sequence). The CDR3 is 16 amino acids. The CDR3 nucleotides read TGTGCCAGCAGCCAGATCCGGGGGTGGTCGAAGCAGCCCCAGCATTTT. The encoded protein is CASSQIRGWSKQPQHF.

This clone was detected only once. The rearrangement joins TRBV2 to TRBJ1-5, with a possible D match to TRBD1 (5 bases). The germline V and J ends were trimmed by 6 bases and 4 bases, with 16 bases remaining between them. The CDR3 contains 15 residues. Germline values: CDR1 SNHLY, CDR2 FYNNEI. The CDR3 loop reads CASRRETGDNQPQHF. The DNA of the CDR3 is TGTGCCAGCAGAAGGGAAACGGGGGATAATCAGCCCCAGCATTTT.

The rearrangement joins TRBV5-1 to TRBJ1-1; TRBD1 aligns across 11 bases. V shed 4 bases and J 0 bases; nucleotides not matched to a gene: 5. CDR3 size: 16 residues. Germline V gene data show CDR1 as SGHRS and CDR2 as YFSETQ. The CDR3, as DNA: TGCGCCAGCAGCGCCGGACAGGGGGCTTTGAACACTGAAGCTTTCTTT. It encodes CASSAGQGALNTEAFF.

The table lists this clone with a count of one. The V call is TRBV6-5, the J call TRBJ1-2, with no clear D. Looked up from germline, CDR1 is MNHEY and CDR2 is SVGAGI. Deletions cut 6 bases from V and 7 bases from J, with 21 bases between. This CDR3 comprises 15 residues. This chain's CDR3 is CASRPRIDGVGGYTF. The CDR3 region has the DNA TGTGCCAGCAGGCCCCGGATTGACGGGGTCGGTGGCTACACCTTC.

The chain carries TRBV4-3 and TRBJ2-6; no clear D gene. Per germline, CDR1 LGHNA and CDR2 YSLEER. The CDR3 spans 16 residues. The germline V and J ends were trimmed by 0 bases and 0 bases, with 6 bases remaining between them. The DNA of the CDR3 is TGCGCCAGCAGCCAAGATCTAAGCTCTGGGGCCAACGTCCTGACTTTC. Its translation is CASSQDLSSGANVLTF.

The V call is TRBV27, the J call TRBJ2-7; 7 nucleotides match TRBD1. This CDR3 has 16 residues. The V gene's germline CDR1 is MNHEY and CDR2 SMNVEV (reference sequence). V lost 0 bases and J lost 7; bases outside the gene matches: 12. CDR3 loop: CASSLSAGGGVGEQYF. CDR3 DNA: TGTGCCAGCAGTTTATCTGCAGGGGGTGGGGTGGGGGAGCAGTACTTC.

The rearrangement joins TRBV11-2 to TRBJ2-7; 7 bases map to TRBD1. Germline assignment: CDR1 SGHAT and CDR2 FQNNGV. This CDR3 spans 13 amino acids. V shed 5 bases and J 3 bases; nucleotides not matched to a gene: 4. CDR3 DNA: TGTGCCAGCAGCGCCGACAGGGTCTACGAGCAGTACTTC. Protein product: CASSADRVYEQYF.

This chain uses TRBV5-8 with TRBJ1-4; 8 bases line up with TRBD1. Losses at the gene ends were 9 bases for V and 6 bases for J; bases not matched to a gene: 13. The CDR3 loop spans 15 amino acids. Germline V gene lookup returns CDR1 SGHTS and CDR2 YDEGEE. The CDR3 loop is CATKLTRGPYEKLFF. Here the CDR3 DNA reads TGTGCCACCAAGCTAACCAGGGGGCCCTATGAAAAACTGTTTTTT.

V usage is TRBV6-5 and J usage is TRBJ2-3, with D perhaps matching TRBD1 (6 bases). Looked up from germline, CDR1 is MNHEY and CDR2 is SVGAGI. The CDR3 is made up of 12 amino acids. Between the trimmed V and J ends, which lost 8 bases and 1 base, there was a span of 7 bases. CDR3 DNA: TGTGCCAGCGAGGGGGGCACAGATACGCAGTATTTT. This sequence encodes CASEGGTDTQYF.

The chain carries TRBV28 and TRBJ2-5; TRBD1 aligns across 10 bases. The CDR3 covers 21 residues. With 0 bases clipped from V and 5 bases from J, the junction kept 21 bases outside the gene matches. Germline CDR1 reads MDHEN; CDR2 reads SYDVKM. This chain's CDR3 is CASSLWSSWLGGTGAGETQYF. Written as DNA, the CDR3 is TGTGCCAGCAGTTTATGGAGTTCTTGGCTTGGAGGGACAGGGGCAGGGGAGACCCAGTACTTC.